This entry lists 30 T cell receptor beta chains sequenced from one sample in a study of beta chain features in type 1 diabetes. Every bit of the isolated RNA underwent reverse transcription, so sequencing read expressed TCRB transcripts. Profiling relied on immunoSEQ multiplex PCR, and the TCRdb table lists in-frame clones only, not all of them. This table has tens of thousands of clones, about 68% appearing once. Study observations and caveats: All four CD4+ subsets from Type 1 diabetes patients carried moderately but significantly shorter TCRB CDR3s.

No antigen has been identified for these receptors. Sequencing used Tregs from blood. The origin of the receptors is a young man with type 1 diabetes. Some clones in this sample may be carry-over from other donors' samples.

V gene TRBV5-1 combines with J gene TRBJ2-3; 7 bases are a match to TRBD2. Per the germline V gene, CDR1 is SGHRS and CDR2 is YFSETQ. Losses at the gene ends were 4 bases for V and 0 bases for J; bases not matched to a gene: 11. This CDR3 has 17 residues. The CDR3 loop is CASSVPGGGRSTDTQYF. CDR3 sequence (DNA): TGCGCCAGCAGCGTGCCTGGGGGAGGGCGTAGCACAGATACGCAGTATTTT.

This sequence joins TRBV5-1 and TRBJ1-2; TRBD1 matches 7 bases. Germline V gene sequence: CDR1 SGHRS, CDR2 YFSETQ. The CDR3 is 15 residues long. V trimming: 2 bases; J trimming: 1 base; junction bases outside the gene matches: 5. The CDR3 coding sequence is TGCGCCAGCAGCTTCCGGGACAGCATTAACTATGGCTACACCTTC. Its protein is CASSFRDSINYGYTF.

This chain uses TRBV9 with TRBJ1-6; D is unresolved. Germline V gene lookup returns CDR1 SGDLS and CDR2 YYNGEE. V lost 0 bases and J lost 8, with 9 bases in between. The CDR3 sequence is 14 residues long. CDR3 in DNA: TGTGCCAGCAGCGTAGCTGGGAGTTATTCACCCCTCCACTTT. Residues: CASSVAGSYSPLHF.

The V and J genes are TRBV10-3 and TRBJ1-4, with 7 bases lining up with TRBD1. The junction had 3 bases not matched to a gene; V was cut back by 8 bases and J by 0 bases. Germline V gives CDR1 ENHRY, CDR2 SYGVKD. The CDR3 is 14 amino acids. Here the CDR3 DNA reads TGTGCCATCCGCCAGGGGGCAACTAATGAAAAACTGTTTTTT. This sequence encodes CAIRQGATNEKLFF.

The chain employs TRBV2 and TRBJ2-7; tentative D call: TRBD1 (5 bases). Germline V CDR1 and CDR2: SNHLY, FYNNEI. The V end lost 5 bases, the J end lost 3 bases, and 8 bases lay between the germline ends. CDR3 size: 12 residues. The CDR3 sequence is CASSRQNYEQYF. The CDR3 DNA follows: TGTGCCAGCAGTAGACAGAACTACGAGCAGTACTTC.

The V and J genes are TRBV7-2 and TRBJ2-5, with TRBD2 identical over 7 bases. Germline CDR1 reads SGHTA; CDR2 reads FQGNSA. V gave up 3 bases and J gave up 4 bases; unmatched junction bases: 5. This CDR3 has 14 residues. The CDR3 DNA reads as TGTGCCAGCAGCTTGGATGGGGGGGGAGAGACCCAGTACTTC. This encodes CASSLDGGGETQYF.

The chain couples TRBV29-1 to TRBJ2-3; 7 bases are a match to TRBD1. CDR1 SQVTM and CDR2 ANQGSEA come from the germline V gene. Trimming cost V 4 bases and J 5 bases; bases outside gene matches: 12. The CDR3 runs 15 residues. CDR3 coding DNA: TGCAGCGTTGCTGGCGCGACAGGGTACGGAGATACGCAGTATTTT. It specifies CSVAGATGYGDTQYF.

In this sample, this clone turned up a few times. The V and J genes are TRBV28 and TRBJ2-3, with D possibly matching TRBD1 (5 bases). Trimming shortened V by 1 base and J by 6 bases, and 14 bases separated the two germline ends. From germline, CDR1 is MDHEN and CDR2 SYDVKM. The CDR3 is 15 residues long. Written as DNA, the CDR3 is TGTGCCAGCAGTTTATTACCCAATGCAGGGGATACGCAGTATTTT. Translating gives CASSLLPNAGDTQYF.

Here the CDR3 DNA reads TGTGCCAGCAGCGCCGGACTAGCTCCAACCAATGAGCAGTTCTTC. Translating gives CASSAGLAPTNEQFF. J is TRBJ2-1 and V is TRBV9; 8 bases map to TRBD2. V dropped 3 bases and J dropped 6; count of bases not matched to a gene: 8. Germline CDR1 SGDLS, CDR2 YYNGEE. There are 15 residues in the CDR3.

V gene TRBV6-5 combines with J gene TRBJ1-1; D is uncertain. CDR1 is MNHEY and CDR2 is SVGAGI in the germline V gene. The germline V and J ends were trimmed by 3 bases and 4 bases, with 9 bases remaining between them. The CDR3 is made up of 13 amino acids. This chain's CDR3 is CASSYLSGTEAFF. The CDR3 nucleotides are TGTGCCAGCAGTTATTTATCCGGCACTGAAGCTTTCTTT.

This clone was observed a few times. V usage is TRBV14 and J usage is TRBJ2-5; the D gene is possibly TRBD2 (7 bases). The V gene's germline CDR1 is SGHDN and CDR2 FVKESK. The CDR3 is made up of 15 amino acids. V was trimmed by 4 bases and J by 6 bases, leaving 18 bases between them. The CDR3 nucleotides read TGTGCCAGCAGCCCCCAAGGCGGGGGCGAAAAGACCCAGTACTTC. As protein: CASSPQGGGEKTQYF.

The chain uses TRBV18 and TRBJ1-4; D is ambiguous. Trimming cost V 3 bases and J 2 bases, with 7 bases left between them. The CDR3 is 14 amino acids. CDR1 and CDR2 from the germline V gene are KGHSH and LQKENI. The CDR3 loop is CASSPQVTNEKLFF. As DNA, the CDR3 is TGTGCCAGCTCACCGCAGGTGACTAATGAAAAACTGTTTTTT.

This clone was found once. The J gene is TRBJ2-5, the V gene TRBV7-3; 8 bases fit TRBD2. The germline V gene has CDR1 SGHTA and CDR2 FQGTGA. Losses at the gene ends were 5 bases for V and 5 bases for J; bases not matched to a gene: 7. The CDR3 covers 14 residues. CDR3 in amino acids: CASSVGGGSETQYF. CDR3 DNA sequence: TGTGCCAGCAGCGTGGGCGGGGGGTCGGAGACCCAGTACTTC.

The CDR3 protein is CASSEAGGSNTIYF. As DNA, the CDR3 is TGTGCCAGCAGTGAGGCAGGGGGCTCGAACACCATATATTTT. V usage is TRBV6-1 and J usage is TRBJ1-3, with 8 bases identical to TRBD1. V was pared by 3 bases and J by 7 bases, with 5 bases of the junction left unmatched. Per germline, CDR1 MNHNS and CDR2 SASEGT. The CDR3 totals 14 residues.

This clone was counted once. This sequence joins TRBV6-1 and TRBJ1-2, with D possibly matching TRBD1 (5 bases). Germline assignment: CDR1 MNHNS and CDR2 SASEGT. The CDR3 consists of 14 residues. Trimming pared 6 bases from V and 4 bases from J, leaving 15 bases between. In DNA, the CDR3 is TGTGCCAGCAGAAAGACAGTCGAAACCTATGGCTACACCTTC. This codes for CASRKTVETYGYTF.

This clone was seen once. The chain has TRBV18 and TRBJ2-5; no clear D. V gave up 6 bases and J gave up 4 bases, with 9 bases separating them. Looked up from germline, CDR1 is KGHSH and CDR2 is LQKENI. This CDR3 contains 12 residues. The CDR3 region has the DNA TGTGCCAGCTCGCTCTCGGGAGAGACCCAGTACTTC. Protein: CASSLSGETQYF.

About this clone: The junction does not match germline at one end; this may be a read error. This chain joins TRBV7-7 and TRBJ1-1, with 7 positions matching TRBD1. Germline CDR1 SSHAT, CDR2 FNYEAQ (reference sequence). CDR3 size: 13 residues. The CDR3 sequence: CASSARQGTEAFF. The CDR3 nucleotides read TGTGCTAGCAGCGCCCGACAGGGCACTGAAGCTTTCTTT.

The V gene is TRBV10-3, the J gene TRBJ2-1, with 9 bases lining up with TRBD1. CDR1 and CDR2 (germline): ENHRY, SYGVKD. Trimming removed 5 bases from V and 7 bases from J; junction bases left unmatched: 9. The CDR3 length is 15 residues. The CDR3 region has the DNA TGTGCCATCAGTTCCCGGACAGGGGATTGGAATGAGCAGTTCTTC. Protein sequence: CAISSRTGDWNEQFF.

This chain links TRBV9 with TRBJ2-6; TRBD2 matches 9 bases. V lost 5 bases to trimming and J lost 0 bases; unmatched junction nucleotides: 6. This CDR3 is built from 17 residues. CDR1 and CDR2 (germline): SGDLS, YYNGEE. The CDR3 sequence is CASSGTSPSSGANVLTF. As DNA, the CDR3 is TGTGCCAGCAGTGGGACTAGCCCAAGCTCTGGGGCCAACGTCCTGACTTTC. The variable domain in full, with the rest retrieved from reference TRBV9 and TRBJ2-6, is DSGVTQTPKHLITATGQRVTLRCSPRSGDLSVYWYQQSLDQGLQFLIQYYNGEERAKGNILERFSAQQFPDLHSELNLSSLELGDSALYFCASSGTSPSSGANVLTFGAGSRLTVL.

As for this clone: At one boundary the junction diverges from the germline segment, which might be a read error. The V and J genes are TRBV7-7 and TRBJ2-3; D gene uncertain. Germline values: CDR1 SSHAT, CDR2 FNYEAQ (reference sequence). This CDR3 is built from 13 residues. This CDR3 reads CASSKTRTDTQYF. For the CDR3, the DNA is TGTGCTAGCAGTAAAACGAGGACAGATACGCAGTATTTT.

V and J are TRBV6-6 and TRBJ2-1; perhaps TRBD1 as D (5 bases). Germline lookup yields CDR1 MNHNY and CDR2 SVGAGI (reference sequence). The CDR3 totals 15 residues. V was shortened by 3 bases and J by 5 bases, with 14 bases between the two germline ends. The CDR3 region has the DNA TGTGCCAGCAGTTATAGGGGCCGCGGAGACAATGAGCAGTTCTTC. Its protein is CASSYRGRGDNEQFF.

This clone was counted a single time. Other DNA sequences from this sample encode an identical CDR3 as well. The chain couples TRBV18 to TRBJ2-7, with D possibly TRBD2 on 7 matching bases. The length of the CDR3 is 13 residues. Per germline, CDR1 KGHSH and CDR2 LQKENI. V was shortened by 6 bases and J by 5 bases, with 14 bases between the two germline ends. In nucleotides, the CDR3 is TGTGCCAGCTCTATGACGGGGGGCGACGAGCAGTACTTC. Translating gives CASSMTGGDEQYF.

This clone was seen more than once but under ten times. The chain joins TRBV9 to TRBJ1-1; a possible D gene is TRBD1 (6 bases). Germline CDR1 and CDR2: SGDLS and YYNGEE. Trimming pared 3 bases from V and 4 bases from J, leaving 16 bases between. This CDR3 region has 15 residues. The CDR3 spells CASSADGQMSTEAFF. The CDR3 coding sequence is TGTGCCAGCAGCGCCGACGGACAGATGAGCACTGAAGCTTTCTTT. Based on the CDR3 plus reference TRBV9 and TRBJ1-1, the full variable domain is DSGVTQTPKHLITATGQRVTLRCSPRSGDLSVYWYQQSLDQGLQFLIQYYNGEERAKGNILERFSAQQFPDLHSELNLSSLELGDSALYFCASSADGQMSTEAFFGQGTRLTVV.

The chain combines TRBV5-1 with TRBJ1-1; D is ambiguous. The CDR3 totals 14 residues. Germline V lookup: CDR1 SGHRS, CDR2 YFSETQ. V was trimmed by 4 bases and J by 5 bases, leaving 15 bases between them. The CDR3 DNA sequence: TGCGCCAGCAGCGAGGAGGCTGGGAGGACTGAAGCTTTCTTT. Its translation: CASSEEAGRTEAFF.

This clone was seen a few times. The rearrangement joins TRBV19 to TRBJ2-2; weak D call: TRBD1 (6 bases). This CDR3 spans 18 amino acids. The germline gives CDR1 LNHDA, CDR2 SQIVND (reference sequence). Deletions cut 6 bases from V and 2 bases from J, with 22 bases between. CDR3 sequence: CASRAFGRQGQNTGELFF. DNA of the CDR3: TGTGCCAGTAGAGCCTTCGGACGCCAGGGGCAAAACACCGGGGAGCTGTTTTTT.

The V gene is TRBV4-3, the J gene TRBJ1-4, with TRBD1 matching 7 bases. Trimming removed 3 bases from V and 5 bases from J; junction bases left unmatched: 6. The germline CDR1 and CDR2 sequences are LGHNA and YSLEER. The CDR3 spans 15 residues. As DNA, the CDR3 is TGCGCCAGCAGCCACCACCAGGACAGGAATGAAAAACTGTTTTTT. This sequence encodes CASSHHQDRNEKLFF.

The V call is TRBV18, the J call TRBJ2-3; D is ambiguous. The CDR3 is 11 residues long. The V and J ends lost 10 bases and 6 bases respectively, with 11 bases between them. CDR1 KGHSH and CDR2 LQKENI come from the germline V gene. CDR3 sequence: CATQSSDTQYF. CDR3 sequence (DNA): TGTGCCACCCAATCGAGTGATACGCAGTATTTT.

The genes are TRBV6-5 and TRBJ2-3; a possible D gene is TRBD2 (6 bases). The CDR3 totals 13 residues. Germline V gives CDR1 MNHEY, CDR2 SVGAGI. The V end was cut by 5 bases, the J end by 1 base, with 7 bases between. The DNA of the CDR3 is TGTGCCAGCAGTGGGGAGGGCACAGATACGCAGTATTTT. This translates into CASSGEGTDTQYF.

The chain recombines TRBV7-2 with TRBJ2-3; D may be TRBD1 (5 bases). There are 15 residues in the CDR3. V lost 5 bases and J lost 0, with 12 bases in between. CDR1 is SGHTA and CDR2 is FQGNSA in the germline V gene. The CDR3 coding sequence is TGTGCCAGCAGCATTCAGGGTTCTAGCACAGATACGCAGTATTTT. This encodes CASSIQGSSTDTQYF.

The CDR3 nucleotides are TGTGCCATCAGTGAGTGGGCACAGGCCTCGCGCAATGAGCAGTTCTTC. This gives the protein CAISEWAQASRNEQFF. The J gene is TRBJ2-1, the V gene TRBV10-3; D is possibly TRBD1 (5 bases). CDR1 and CDR2 (germline): ENHRY, SYGVKD. With 1 base removed from V and 6 bases from J, the gap between germline ends came to 16 bases. This CDR3 region has 16 residues.